Listed below are T cell receptor beta chains from one sample, sequenced in a study of T cell changes during pregnancy in multiple sclerosis. Produced via immunoSEQ multiplex PCR; TCRdb's table is partial and in-frame only. The sample consists of approximately 58,000 clones, 92% of them appearing once. This material consisted of CD4+ T cells from peripheral blood mononuclear cells, taken after pregnancy. These receptors were collected from a female donor in good health, enrolled as a control in a pregnancy study. CDR3s include the opening cysteine and the closing phenylalanine or tryptophan. A D gene is named only where the DNA matches it firmly. Size is stated for part of the rows, as once, few or many counts, or as a class when the clone is expanded.

CDR3nt	CDR3aa	abundance	v_gene	j_gene	d_gene
TGCGCCAGCAGCCAAGGGGCCATCAACTATGGCTACACCTTC	CASSQGAINYGYTF	NA	TRBV4-3	TRBJ1-2	NA
TGTGCTAGCAGCTTCCTGATGGGACAGATAGACAATCAGCCCCAGCATTTT	CASSFLMGQIDNQPQHF	NA	TRBV7-7	TRBJ1-5	TRBD1
TGTGCCAGCAGCCAGACTGACTATGGCTACACCTTC	CASSQTDYGYTF	NA	TRBV7-8	TRBJ1-2	NA
TGCAGTGCTCTGTTGCGAAATGAGCAGTTCTTC	CSALLRNEQFF	NA	TRBV20-1	TRBJ2-1	NA
TGTGCCAGCTCACCGACATACCTGAACACTGAAGCTTTCTTT	CASSPTYLNTEAFF	NA	TRBV18	TRBJ1-1	NA
TGTGCCAGCAGCTTTAATAAGGAGTCGGTTCCGACCAACACCGGGGGGCTGTTTTTT	CASSFNKESVPTNTGGLFF	NA	TRBV5-4	TRBJ2-2	NA
TGTGCCAGTAGTACTTGGGGGGAGAACACTGAAGCTTTCTTT	CASSTWGENTEAFF	NA	TRBV19	TRBJ1-1	NA
TGTGCCAGCAGCTTAAGTCAGGGGCCTTATGGCTACACCTTC	CASSLSQGPYGYTF	NA	TRBV7-8	TRBJ1-2	NA
TGTGCCAGCAGCGTGGGGGGAGAGGGCAATCAGCCCCAGCATTTT	CASSVGGEGNQPQHF	NA	TRBV9	TRBJ1-5	NA
TGTGCCAGCAGCTTAAGACTAGCGGGGGACTACGAGCAGTACTTC	CASSLRLAGDYEQYF	NA	TRBV7-2	TRBJ2-7	TRBD2
TGTGCCAGCAGCCACCTGCGGGATAGCAATCAGCCCCAGCATTTT	CASSHLRDSNQPQHF	NA	TRBV4-2	TRBJ1-5	NA
TGTGCCAGCAGACGCAGGCTAGCGGGGGGGCAGAGTGAGCAGTTCTTC	CASRRRLAGGQSEQFF	once	TRBV6-6	TRBJ2-1	TRBD2
TGCGCCAGCAGACCCGGGGTTCAAGGCACAGATACGCAGTATTTT	CASRPGVQGTDTQYF	NA	TRBV5-1	TRBJ2-3	NA
TGTGCCAGCAGTTATAGCGGGGGGGAATACAATGAGCAGTTCTTC	CASSYSGGEYNEQFF	once	TRBV11-2	TRBJ2-1	TRBD2
TGTGCCAGCGCCCTGATGGGAGGAATAGTTAACACCGGGGAGCTGTTTTTT	CASALMGGIVNTGELFF	NA	TRBV2	TRBJ2-2	NA
TGTGCCAGTAGTATCCGAGGGGGACAGGGGTTGACCCAGTACTTC	CASSIRGGQGLTQYF	NA	TRBV19	TRBJ2-5	TRBD1
TGTGCCAGCAGCCAAGCCGCGACTTGGCGTCGCGACGATGGCTACACCTTC	CASSQAATWRRDDGYTF	NA	TRBV14	TRBJ1-2	NA
TGCGCCAGCAGCTTGGTAGGACAGGGGGCATGGGGGCAGTACTTC	CASSLVGQGAWGQYF	NA	TRBV5-1	TRBJ2-7	TRBD1
TGCGCCAGCAGCCAAGATAGATCCGAGCAGTACTTC	CASSQDRSEQYF	NA	TRBV4-3	TRBJ2-7	NA
TGTGCCAGCTCACCCGGGACAGTGGGGTTCGTTGAAGCTTTCTTT	CASSPGTVGFVEAFF	many	TRBV18	TRBJ1-1	TRBD1
TGTGCCAGCAGCCCGTGGGGGGCAGGGGGTTCACCCCTCCACTTT	CASSPWGAGGSPLHF	NA	TRBV7-2	TRBJ1-6	TRBD1
TGCGCCAGCAGCTTTGTAGAGCGGGGGGCGGAGACCCAGTACTTC	CASSFVERGAETQYF	NA	TRBV5-1	TRBJ2-5	TRBD2
TGTGCCAGCAGTAGGACTAGCGGGGGACTCCAAGAGACCCAGTACTTC	CASSRTSGGLQETQYF	NA	TRBV2	TRBJ2-5	TRBD2
TGTGCCAGCAGCGAAGGGACTAGCGGGGGAGATACGCAGTATTTT	CASSEGTSGGDTQYF	NA	TRBV11-2	TRBJ2-3	TRBD2
TGTGCCAGCAGCTTTGTGGACAGGGCAGATACGCAGTATTTT	CASSFVDRADTQYF	NA	TRBV5-6	TRBJ2-3	TRBD1
TGTGCCAGCAGCCCGACCCCGGCCGGTCGGACTAGCACAGATACGCAGTATTTT	CASSPTPAGRTSTDTQYF	NA	TRBV7-6	TRBJ2-3	NA
TGTGCCAGCAGCGTCACGGGGGGAAGAGATACGCAGTATTTT	CASSVTGGRDTQYF	once	TRBV9	TRBJ2-3	TRBD2
TGTGCCAGCTCTCCCCTGGGGAGCTCCTACAATGAGCAGTTCTTC	CASSPLGSSYNEQFF	NA	TRBV18	TRBJ2-1	NA
TGTGCCAGCAGCTCCGGGACTTCAGATACGCAGTATTTT	CASSSGTSDTQYF	NA	TRBV5-4	TRBJ2-3	NA
TGTGCCAGCAGCTTGCTGGAGCGGGGAGGAGATACGCAGTATTTT	CASSLLERGGDTQYF	NA	TRBV5-8	TRBJ2-3	TRBD2
TGTGCCAGCAGTGGGGGAATTAGGGGGGGCCTTACAGATACGCAGTATTTT	CASSGGIRGGLTDTQYF	NA	TRBV25-1	TRBJ2-3	NA
TGCGCCAGCAGCCAAACAGGGGGCAATCAGCCCCAGCATTTT	CASSQTGGNQPQHF	NA	TRBV4-1	TRBJ1-5	TRBD1
TGCAGCGTTGTAAGGGGCGGAACTGAAGCTTTCTTT	CSVVRGGTEAFF	NA	TRBV29-1	TRBJ1-1	NA
TGTGCCAGCAGCCGTGGACATCCATCACCTAACTATGGCTACACCTTC	CASSRGHPSPNYGYTF	NA	TRBV7-2	TRBJ1-2	NA
TGTGCCAGCACTCTGGACAGGGTAAACACTGAAGCTTTCTTT	CASTLDRVNTEAFF	NA	TRBV5-4	TRBJ1-1	TRBD1
TGTGCCAGTAGTAATCACAGGGGGAACACTGAAGCTTTCTTT	CASSNHRGNTEAFF	NA	TRBV19	TRBJ1-1	TRBD1
TGTGCCAGCAGCGCCGGGACAGGGGTTTACTACGAGCAGTACTTC	CASSAGTGVYYEQYF	NA	TRBV5-6	TRBJ2-7	TRBD1
TGTGCCAGCAGCCGACTAGCGGGGGGCCAAGAGACCCAGTACTTC	CASSRLAGGQETQYF	NA	TRBV5-4	TRBJ2-5	TRBD2
TGTGCCAGCAGCCACGGACTAGCGGGGGGGCTTAATACGCAGTATTTT	CASSHGLAGGLNTQYF	once	TRBV7-2	TRBJ2-3	TRBD2
TGTGCCAGCAGTGATGGAGGTCAGCCCCAGCATTTT	CASSDGGQPQHF	NA	TRBV6-1	TRBJ1-5	NA
TGTGCCCGGGGAAGGGGGCCCAATATGAACACTGAAGCTTTCTTT	CARGRGPNMNTEAFF	NA	TRBV30	TRBJ1-1	TRBD1
TGTGCCAGCAGTTTTTTCCGCGGGGGTCCACAAGAGACCCAGTACTTC	CASSFFRGGPQETQYF	NA	TRBV28	TRBJ2-5	TRBD2
TGTGCCAGCAGCAAAGGGGACAGACTTTGCCCCTTC	CASSKGDRLCPF	NA	TRBV21-1	TRBJ1-2	NA
TGTGCCAGCACCGCCCGACTAGCGGGAAACACAGATACGCAGTATTTT	CASTARLAGNTDTQYF	NA	TRBV7-9	TRBJ2-3	TRBD2
TGTGCCAGCTCACCGACTGGACTTGATTCACCCCTCCACTTT	CASSPTGLDSPLHF	NA	TRBV18	TRBJ1-6	NA